One and the same sample provided the 26 T cell receptor beta chains below, sequenced in a study of CD4 T cells in relation to SARS-CoV-2 and coronaviruses (dated by TCRdb to the early 2020s). Libraries were built with the immunoSEQ multiplex PCR assay. TCRdb took this table from immuneACCESS and kept in-frame rearrangements with V and J called. Such tables lack part of the clones; where checked against another copy, unresolved V genes explain under half of the gap, and the rest is unexplained. The sample yields some 16,000 clones; over 60% were counted once. About a tenth of the sample is held by the ten biggest clonotypes. CD4+ T cells from unexposed donors were collected before the COVID-19 pandemic (2011-2018). Following 10 days of culture, the EasySep CD4+ T cell isolation kit was used to isolate CD4+ T cells. These TCRs' antigens remain unknown. The specimen was CD4+ T cells from PBMCs, cultured in vitro. All receptors derive from a human donor in good health.

This chain links TRBV5-4 with TRBJ2-3; TRBD2 agrees at 8 bases. Germline-derived CDR1 and CDR2 are SGHNT and YYREEE (reference sequence). The CDR3 runs to 15 residues. The V gene end was trimmed by 4 bases and the J gene end by 7 bases; junction bases not matched to a gene: 11. The CDR3, as DNA: TGTGCCAGCAGCCCCTCTCGCGGGGGGCCGTATACGCAGTATTTT. Translating gives CASSPSRGGPYTQYF.

The gene calls are TRBV4-3 and TRBJ2-1; 7 positions agree with TRBD2. Trimming took 0 bases from V and 8 from J; bases not matched to a gene: 4. The CDR3 loop spans 14 amino acids. Looked up from germline, CDR1 is LGHNA and CDR2 is YSLEER. The CDR3 reads CASSQEGGGDEQFF. In DNA, the CDR3 is TGCGCCAGCAGCCAAGAGGGGGGAGGGGATGAGCAGTTCTTC.

The V and J genes are TRBV7-2 and TRBJ1-1; D ambiguous. The germline gives CDR1 SGHTA, CDR2 FQGNSA. Deletions cut 1 base from V and 4 bases from J, with 16 bases between. CDR3 length: 16 residues. The CDR3 bases are TGTGCCAGCAGCTTAGGAGGTGGCCAGCAAGGCACTGAAGCTTTCTTT. Encoded protein: CASSLGGGQQGTEAFF.

The chain links TRBV5-1 to TRBJ1-1; D gene uncertain. V shed 0 bases and J shed 0 bases, with 9 bases lying between them. The CDR3 has 15 amino acids. CDR1 is SGHRS and CDR2 is YFSETQ in the germline V gene. The CDR3 DNA reads as TGCGCCAGCAGCTTGGGTACAAGGATGAACACTGAAGCTTTCTTT. This encodes CASSLGTRMNTEAFF.

The V call is TRBV7-8, the J call TRBJ1-2; the D gene is possibly TRBD1 (6 bases). Germline V CDR1 and CDR2: SGHVS, FQNEAQ. The CDR3 has 14 amino acids. V lost 1 base, J lost 4 bases, and 10 bases lay in between. CDR3 bases: TGTGCCAGCAGCTTAGGTTGGGGGCTCTATGGCTACACCTTC. Translated: CASSLGWGLYGYTF.

The J gene is TRBJ2-2, the V gene TRBV19, with a possible D match to TRBD1 (5 bases). The CDR3 loop spans 14 amino acids. Trimming took 2 bases from V and 4 from J, leaving 8 bases between them. Germline values: CDR1 LNHDA, CDR2 SQIVND (reference sequence). In DNA, the CDR3 is TGTGCCAGTAGTATACAGGGATCCACCGGGGAGCTGTTTTTT. Translated: CASSIQGSTGELFF.

This clone appeared a few times. CDR3 sequence: CASSFTSGENEKLFF. DNA for the CDR3: TGTGCCAGCAGCTTTACATCCGGGGAGAATGAAAAACTGTTTTTT. The chain joins TRBV7-9 to TRBJ1-4, with D unresolved. Germline V gives CDR1 SEHNR, CDR2 FQNEAQ (reference sequence). The CDR3 is 15 residues long. V dropped 3 bases and J dropped 5 bases, with 13 bases sitting between them.

This chain connects TRBV6-5 to TRBJ1-5; D perhaps matches TRBD1 (5 bases). The CDR3 runs 14 residues. Looked up from germline, CDR1 is MNHEY and CDR2 is SVGAGI. The V end was cut by 6 bases, the J end by 6 bases, with 15 bases between. Here the CDR3 DNA reads TGTGCCAGCAGCCCCGGCCAGGGCAGTCAGCCCCAGCATTTT. Translation gives CASSPGQGSQPQHF.

In DNA, the CDR3 is TGCGCCAGCAGCCCTTCACAGGGGGCCTACACCGTATCCTACGAGCAGTACTTC. This sequence encodes CASSPSQGAYTVSYEQYF. V is TRBV5-1 and J is TRBJ2-7; 9 bases match TRBD1. The CDR3 has 18 residues. Germline V gene lookup returns CDR1 SGHRS and CDR2 YFSETQ. V lost 4 bases, J lost 1 base, and 15 bases stayed unmatched. Full variable domain (rest looked up from reference TRBV5-1 and TRBJ2-7): KAGVTQTPRYLIKTRGQQVTLSCSPISGHRSVSWYQQTPGQGLQFLFEYFSETQRNKGNFPGRFSGRQFSNSRSEMNVSTLELGDSALYLCASSPSQGAYTVSYEQYFGPGTRLTVT.

This chain uses TRBV28 with TRBJ2-7; D not resolved. Germline V gene sequence: CDR1 MDHEN, CDR2 SYDVKM. Trimming cost V 1 base and J 3 bases, with 7 bases left between them. The CDR3 has 13 residues. CDR3 amino acids: CASSLLPDYEQYF. The CDR3, as DNA: TGTGCCAGCAGTTTATTGCCAGACTACGAGCAGTACTTC.

The rearrangement joins TRBV19 to TRBJ1-2; TRBD1 is a possible D gene (6 bases). V lost 0 bases, J lost 4 bases, and 12 bases lay in between. From germline, CDR1 is LNHDA and CDR2 SQIVND (reference sequence). The CDR3 runs 15 residues. CDR3 protein: CASSIEQGSPYGYTF. The DNA of the CDR3 is TGTGCCAGTAGTATAGAGCAGGGGAGTCCCTATGGCTACACCTTC.

As to this clone: Other DNA sequences in this specimen translate into the identical CDR3. The rearrangement joins TRBV18 to TRBJ2-7; no firm D call. Trimming took 2 bases from V and 2 from J, leaving 4 bases between them. The CDR3 runs to 12 residues. CDR1 is KGHSH, CDR2 LQKENI, per germline. CDR3 sequence: CASSPDTYEQYF. As DNA, the CDR3 is TGTGCCAGCTCACCAGATACCTACGAGCAGTACTTC. Complete variable domain (other parts from reference TRBV18 and TRBJ2-7): NAGVMQNPRHLVRRRGQEARLRCSPMKGHSHVYWYRQLPEEGLKFMVYLQKENIIDESGMPKERFSAEFPKEGPSILRIQQVVRGDSAAYFCASSPDTYEQYFGPGTRLTVT.

Only a few counts were recorded for this clone. The chain is built from TRBV11-2 and TRBJ1-4, with unresolved D. The CDR3 runs 12 residues. Trimming cost V 5 bases and J 4 bases, with 5 bases left between them. The germline V gene has CDR1 SGHAT and CDR2 FQNNGV. The CDR3 protein is CASSRNNEKLFF. The CDR3 bases are TGTGCCAGCAGCCGGAATAATGAAAAACTGTTTTTT. Full variable domain (rest looked up from reference TRBV11-2 and TRBJ1-4): EAGVAQSPRYKIIEKRQSVAFWCNPISGHATLYWYQQILGQGPKLLIQFQNNGVVDDSQLPKDRFSAERLKGVDSTLKIQPAKLEDSAVYLCASSRNNEKLFFGSGTQLSVL.

The chain has TRBV4-1 and TRBJ1-2; 10 bases agree with TRBD1. Germline loops: CDR1 MGHRA, CDR2 YSYEKL. V gave up 4 bases and J gave up 2 bases; unmatched junction bases: 7. The CDR3 is 16 residues long. CDR3 residues: CASSPSGTGDNYGYTF. The CDR3 nucleotides read TGCGCCAGCAGCCCGTCCGGGACAGGGGACAACTATGGCTACACCTTC.

CDR3 sequence (DNA): TGTGCCAGCAGCTTACAGCCAGACTCAAACACTGAAGCTTTCTTT. Its translation is CASSLQPDSNTEAFF. V and J are TRBV7-2 and TRBJ1-1, with no clear D. The germline gives CDR1 SGHTA, CDR2 FQGNSA. The CDR3 length is 15 residues. The V and J ends lost 2 bases and 2 bases respectively, with 12 bases between them.

The gene calls are TRBV5-5 and TRBJ1-1; 10 nucleotides line up with TRBD1. Trimming cost V 4 bases and J 8 bases; bases outside gene matches: 8. Germline loops: CDR1 SGHKS, CDR2 YYEKEE (reference sequence). The CDR3 is 14 residues long. The CDR3 here is CASSALPGQGEAFF. In DNA form, the CDR3 reads TGTGCCAGCAGCGCACTCCCGGGACAGGGGGAAGCTTTCTTT.

V usage is TRBV2 and J usage is TRBJ2-6; no reliable D call. In germline, CDR1 is SNHLY, CDR2 FYNNEI. The CDR3 consists of 15 residues. V was cut by 4 bases and J by 2 bases, with 9 bases left in between. CDR3 sequence: CASSGWETGANVLTF. CDR3 DNA sequence: TGTGCCAGCAGTGGTTGGGAAACTGGGGCCAACGTCCTGACTTTC.

The rearrangement joins TRBV7-2 to TRBJ1-3; D remains unclear. Per germline, CDR1 SGHTA and CDR2 FQGNSA. The CDR3 loop spans 14 amino acids. Trimming left V 3 bases short and J 4 bases short, with 10 bases between. Here the CDR3 reads CASSFYEGGNTIYF. CDR3 nucleotides: TGTGCCAGCAGCTTTTACGAAGGGGGAAACACCATATATTTT.

There are a few counts of this clone. In DNA, the CDR3 is TGCGCCAGCAGCTTGGTGGGGGGCGCCGACACTGAAGCTTTCTTT. This sequence encodes CASSLVGGADTEAFF. This sequence joins TRBV5-1 and TRBJ1-1, with D tentatively TRBD1 (6 bases). Per germline, CDR1 SGHRS and CDR2 YFSETQ. There are 15 residues in the CDR3. Trimming removed 0 bases at V and 3 bases at J, with 12 bases between. The full variable domain, in which reference TRBV5-1 and TRBJ1-1 provide the parts outside the CDR3, is KAGVTQTPRYLIKTRGQQVTLSCSPISGHRSVSWYQQTPGQGLQFLFEYFSETQRNKGNFPGRFSGRQFSNSRSEMNVSTLELGDSALYLCASSLVGGADTEAFFGQGTRLTVV.

This rearrangement joins TRBV5-1 to TRBJ2-2, with 11 bases identical to TRBD2. The CDR3 sequence is 17 residues long. V shed 4 bases, J shed 1 base, and the junction held 6 bases outside the gene matches. Germline assignment: CDR1 SGHRS and CDR2 YFSETQ. In DNA form, the CDR3 reads TGCGCCAGCAGCATAGTCACTAGCGGGGGGAACACCGGGGAGCTGTTTTTT. Translated, it gives CASSIVTSGGNTGELFF.

The genes are TRBV19 and TRBJ2-4; D not certain. V dropped 5 bases and J dropped 8 bases, with 7 bases sitting between them. Germline-derived CDR1 and CDR2 are LNHDA and SQIVND (reference sequence). This CDR3 is 11 amino acids long. The CDR3 sequence: CASSSGHIQYF. DNA of the CDR3: TGTGCCAGTAGTTCCGGGCACATTCAGTACTTC.

The V and J genes are TRBV6-4 and TRBJ2-1; 8 bases align to TRBD2. Germline CDR1 reads MRHNA; CDR2 reads SNTAGT. J was trimmed by 3 bases and V by 5 bases; bases with no gene match: 6. The CDR3 runs 15 residues. CDR3 loop: CASSSGAGDYNEQFF. The CDR3 bases are TGTGCCAGCAGTTCTGGAGCGGGAGACTACAATGAGCAGTTCTTC.

The count of this clone is one. Relative to the germline gene, one junction end is altered; a read error may explain this. V is TRBV24-1 and J is TRBJ1-1; 9 bases align to TRBD1. CDR1 KGHDR and CDR2 SFDVKD come from the germline V gene. The CDR3 is 15 amino acids. The CDR3 DNA sequence: TGTGCCACCAGTGATTCGGGACAGGGCAACAGTGAAGCTTTCTTT. Its protein product is CATSDSGQGNSEAFF.

This rearrangement joins TRBV4-2 to TRBJ2-5; D gene uncertain. Germline CDR1 reads LGHNA; CDR2 reads YNFKEQ. The germline V and J ends were trimmed by 2 bases and 5 bases, with 9 bases remaining between them. CDR3 size: 13 residues. The DNA for the CDR3 is TGTGCCAGCAGCCAACCACCCGAGGAGACCCAGTACTTC. Protein: CASSQPPEETQYF.

This clone was seen only a few times. The J gene is TRBJ1-1, the V gene TRBV6-2 or TRBV6-3; TRBD1 aligns across 8 bases. CDR1 and CDR2 (germline): MNHEY, SVGEGT. The CDR3 is 12 amino acids. The J segment lost 10 bases and the V segment lost 5 bases, leaving 6 bases of the junction unmatched. The CDR3 DNA is TGTGCCAGCAGTCCCAGGGGGCGCGGAGCTTTCTTT. It codes for CASSPRGRGAFF.

This chain joins TRBV6-5 and TRBJ1-1, with unresolved D. Deletions cut 6 bases from V and 0 bases from J, with 2 bases between. This CDR3 has 11 residues. Germline V CDR1 and CDR2: MNHEY, SVGAGI. The CDR3 loop reads CASSMNTEAFF. The CDR3 DNA is TGTGCCAGCAGCATGAACACTGAAGCTTTCTTT.